A single sample gave rise to the 29 T cell receptor beta chains below, sequenced in a study of blood T cell repertoires in COVID-19. Sequencing was performed with immunoSEQ multiplex PCR; in TCRdb, only in-frame clones are kept and a portion is missing. The data hold approximately 140,000 clones, with around 87% observed a single time. Specimen: peripheral blood. The receptors were sampled from a man aged 65-85 years with active COVID-19.

This chain joins TRBV4-1 and TRBJ2-4; 8 positions agree with TRBD1. Germline V lookup: CDR1 MGHRA, CDR2 YSYEKL. The CDR3 has 15 amino acids. Losses at the gene ends were 2 bases for V and 6 bases for J; bases not matched to a gene: 6. In DNA, the CDR3 is TGCGCCAGCAGCCAACTAACAGGGGGGCGAAACATTCAGTACTTC. Translation: CASSQLTGGRNIQYF.

This clone was found a few times. V is TRBV18 and J is TRBJ2-1; D is unclear. V was cut by 6 bases and J by 0 bases, with 9 bases left in between. The CDR3 consists of 14 residues. Germline V CDR1 and CDR2: KGHSH, LQKENI. The CDR3 protein is CASSLSNSYNEQFF. Written as DNA, the CDR3 is TGTGCCAGCTCTCTATCTAACTCCTACAATGAGCAGTTCTTC.

The V and J genes are TRBV6-1 and TRBJ2-2; 7 bases match TRBD2. The CDR3 runs 17 residues. The germline CDR1 and CDR2 sequences are MNHNS and SASEGT. The ends lost 1 base at V and 2 bases at J; junction bases unmatched: 7. The CDR3 sequence is CASSEGASGYNTGELFF. DNA of the CDR3: TGTGCCAGCAGTGAAGGGGCTAGCGGTTATAACACCGGGGAGCTGTTTTTT.

The chain carries TRBV5-1 and TRBJ1-1, with D perhaps TRBD1 (5 bases). With 0 bases removed from V and 1 base from J, the gap between germline ends came to 10 bases. The CDR3 sequence is 15 residues long. Per the germline V gene, CDR1 is SGHRS and CDR2 is YFSETQ. The CDR3 here is CASSLAAGRNTEAFF. The DNA of the CDR3 is TGCGCCAGCAGCTTGGCGGCAGGGCGGAACACTGAAGCTTTCTTT.

This rearrangement joins TRBV2 to TRBJ2-7, with 7 bases identical to TRBD1. The CDR3 runs to 14 residues. V was clipped by 4 bases and J by 2 bases; unmatched bases: 5. Per the germline V gene, CDR1 is SNHLY and CDR2 is FYNNEI. The CDR3 DNA reads TGTGCCAGCAGTGGTAGGGACAGCACCTACGAGCAGTACTTC. Translating gives CASSGRDSTYEQYF.

The table lists this clone with a count of one. The J gene is TRBJ1-3, the V gene TRBV13; no definite D call. The germline V gene has CDR1 PRHDT and CDR2 FYEKMQ (reference sequence). CDR3 length equals 13 residues. V lost 6 bases, J lost 0 bases, and 6 bases lay in between. The CDR3: CASRAVSGNTIYF. Written as DNA, the CDR3 is TGTGCCAGCAGGGCGGTCTCTGGAAACACCATATATTTT.

This chain joins TRBV18 and TRBJ1-5, with D perhaps matching TRBD1 (6 bases). This CDR3 is built from 16 residues. Germline lookup yields CDR1 KGHSH and CDR2 LQKENI. The V end was cut by 6 bases, the J end by 1 base, with 16 bases between. CDR3 DNA: TGTGCCAGCTCCCTGACAGGAGACGGGAGCAATCAGCCCCAGCATTTT. Its translation is CASSLTGDGSNQPQHF.

The CDR3 DNA reads as TGCGCCAGCAGCTTGGACATGAACACTGAAGCTTTCTTT. Its translation: CASSLDMNTEAFF. V and J are TRBV5-1 and TRBJ1-1; D unclear. The CDR3 spans 13 residues. Trimming pared 0 bases from V and 0 bases from J, leaving 3 bases between. Germline values: CDR1 SGHRS, CDR2 YFSETQ. The variable domain in full, completed from reference TRBV5-1 and TRBJ1-1, reads KAGVTQTPRYLIKTRGQQVTLSCSPISGHRSVSWYQQTPGQGLQFLFEYFSETQRNKGNFPGRFSGRQFSNSRSEMNVSTLELGDSALYLCASSLDMNTEAFFGQGTRLTVV.

CDR3 nucleotides: TGTGCCAGCAGCGTCGGGACTAGCGGGAGACGCTACGAGCAGTACTTC. Its translation is CASSVGTSGRRYEQYF. The chain employs TRBV5-4 and TRBJ2-7; 14 bases map to TRBD2. V was pared by 4 bases and J by 3 bases, with 6 bases of the junction left unmatched. This CDR3 spans 16 amino acids. The germline CDR1 and CDR2 sequences are SGHNT and YYREEE (reference sequence).

The chain combines TRBV19 with TRBJ2-1; a possible D gene is TRBD1 (5 bases). Germline V gene lookup returns CDR1 LNHDA and CDR2 SQIVND (reference sequence). V was shortened by 1 base and J by 8 bases, with 15 bases between the two germline ends. The CDR3 is made up of 15 amino acids. The CDR3 loop is CASSIGQGLRYEQFF. CDR3 bases: TGTGCCAGTAGTATAGGTCAGGGTCTAAGATATGAGCAGTTCTTC.

This clone has just one count. This sequence joins TRBV7-9 and TRBJ1-4, with 11 bases fitting TRBD1. CDR3 length: 16 amino acids. The germline gives CDR1 SEHNR, CDR2 FQNEAQ (reference sequence). Losses at the gene ends were 5 bases for V and 1 base for J; bases not matched to a gene: 3. DNA for the CDR3: TGTGCCAGCAGCAGGGGACAGGGGGAAACTAATGAAAAACTGTTTTTT. It encodes CASSRGQGETNEKLFF.

The rearrangement joins TRBV9 to TRBJ2-3; 12 bases fit TRBD2. CDR1 and CDR2 from the germline V gene are SGDLS and YYNGEE. V gave up 4 bases and J gave up 2 bases; unmatched junction bases: 5. There are 16 residues in the CDR3. Here the CDR3 DNA reads TGTGCCAGCAGCTCGGGACTAGCGGGTCTCACAGATACGCAGTATTTT. It codes for CASSSGLAGLTDTQYF. The variable domain in full, with the rest retrieved from reference TRBV9 and TRBJ2-3, is DSGVTQTPKHLITATGQRVTLRCSPRSGDLSVYWYQQSLDQGLQFLIQYYNGEERAKGNILERFSAQQFPDLHSELNLSSLELGDSALYFCASSSGLAGLTDTQYFGPGTRLTVL.

The rearrangement joins TRBV11-2 to TRBJ2-7; TRBD1 is a possible D gene (5 bases). Trimming took 1 base from V and 2 from J, leaving 12 bases between them. The CDR3 sequence is 15 residues long. The germline CDR1 and CDR2 sequences are SGHAT and FQNNGV. This CDR3 reads CASSLAWQGTYEQYF. The CDR3 region has the DNA TGTGCCAGCAGCTTAGCGTGGCAGGGAACCTACGAGCAGTACTTC.

V gene TRBV5-4 combines with J gene TRBJ2-5, with TRBD1 matching 11 bases. Per the germline V gene, CDR1 is SGHNT and CDR2 is YYREEE (reference sequence). The J segment lost 7 bases and the V segment lost 4 bases, leaving 15 bases of the junction unmatched. The CDR3 is 17 amino acids. CDR3 coding DNA: TGTGCCAGCAGCGAGGGTCCGGGACAGGGGGGGCCAGGGACCCAGTACTTC. This encodes CASSEGPGQGGPGTQYF.

The gene calls are TRBV28 and TRBJ1-3, with no clear D. The germline V and J ends were trimmed by 3 bases and 0 bases, with 9 bases remaining between them. The germline gives CDR1 MDHEN, CDR2 SYDVKM. This CDR3 comprises 15 residues. CDR3 protein: CASSFGGSSGNTIYF. The DNA for the CDR3 is TGTGCCAGCAGTTTTGGCGGGAGCTCTGGAAACACCATATATTTT.

The chain joins TRBV5-1 to TRBJ2-7; TRBD1 matches 9 bases. In germline, CDR1 is SGHRS, CDR2 YFSETQ. The CDR3 has 14 residues. The J segment lost 2 bases and the V segment lost 3 bases, leaving 3 bases of the junction unmatched. The CDR3 region has the DNA TGCGCCAGCAGCTCCCGGGACAGGGCCTACGAGCAGTACTTC. Its protein product is CASSSRDRAYEQYF.

V gene TRBV30 combines with J gene TRBJ2-2; the match to TRBD2 covers 7 bases. The CDR3 has 14 amino acids. Germline CDR1 reads GTSNPN; CDR2 reads SVGIG (reference sequence). V was clipped by 4 bases and J by 2 bases; unmatched bases: 4. The CDR3 nucleotides read TGTGCCTGGATGCCTAGCGGAAACACCGGGGAGCTGTTTTTT. It encodes CAWMPSGNTGELFF.

The chain is built from TRBV6-5 and TRBJ2-2, with 8 bases aligning to TRBD1. After removal of 4 bases from V and 5 bases from J, the junction contained 6 bases not matched to a gene. CDR1 MNHEY and CDR2 SVGAGI come from the germline V gene. There are 15 residues in the CDR3. In DNA form, the CDR3 reads TGTGCCAGCAGTTTAGGACAGGGAGGAACCGGGGAGCTGTTTTTT. It codes for CASSLGQGGTGELFF.

The chain uses TRBV7-2 and TRBJ1-5; 8 bases match TRBD1. Per the germline V gene, CDR1 is SGHTA and CDR2 is FQGNSA. V lost 7 bases to trimming and J lost 5 bases; unmatched junction nucleotides: 7. The length of the CDR3 is 14 residues. CDR3 amino acids: CASTTGGRDQPQHF. The CDR3 region has the DNA TGTGCCAGCACCACAGGGGGTCGAGATCAGCCCCAGCATTTT. Complete variable domain (other parts from reference TRBV7-2 and TRBJ1-5): GAGVSQSPSNKVTEKGKDVELRCDPISGHTALYWYRQSLGQGLEFLIYFQGNSAPDKSGLPSDRFSAERTGGSVSTLTIQRTQQEDSAVYLCASTTGGRDQPQHFGDGTRLSIL.

V is TRBV6-2 or TRBV6-3 and J is TRBJ1-1, with D hard to call. Between the trimmed V and J ends, which lost 5 bases and 6 bases, there was a span of 7 bases. The germline gives CDR1 MNHEY, CDR2 SVGEGT. CDR3 size: 11 residues. The CDR3 protein is CASSRLSEAFF. The CDR3 nucleotides read TGTGCCAGCAGTCGACTGTCTGAAGCTTTCTTT.

This clone was seen just once. This chain connects TRBV5-4 to TRBJ2-1, with TRBD2 matching 10 bases. V was pared by 0 bases and J by 11 bases, with 5 bases of the junction left unmatched. This CDR3 has 14 residues. The germline V gene has CDR1 SGHNT and CDR2 YYREEE (reference sequence). CDR3: CASSLEGTSAKQFF. The CDR3 DNA reads as TGTGCCAGCAGCTTGGAGGGGACTAGCGCCAAGCAGTTCTTC.

This rearrangement joins TRBV3-1 (or the pseudogene TRBV3-2) to TRBJ1-1; perhaps TRBD1 as D (5 bases). With 1 base removed from V and 3 bases from J, the gap between germline ends came to 15 bases. Per germline, CDR1 LGHDT and CDR2 YNNKEL (reference sequence). The CDR3 consists of 16 residues. The CDR3 region has the DNA TGTGCCAGCAGCCAAGGAACGACCCGGGGGGACACTGAAGCTTTCTTT. Its translation is CASSQGTTRGDTEAFF.

CDR3 coding DNA: TGTGCCAGCAGCCAGAGACAGGGGGCGCCTACCGGGGAGCTGTTTTTT. As protein: CASSQRQGAPTGELFF. V is TRBV3-1 (or the pseudogene TRBV3-2) and J is TRBJ2-2; 10 bases fit TRBD1. The germline V gene encodes CDR1 LGHDT and CDR2 YNNKEL (reference sequence). Losses at the gene ends were 3 bases for V and 5 bases for J; bases not matched to a gene: 6. The CDR3 is 16 amino acids.

This chain uses TRBV6-1 with TRBJ2-7; D possibly corresponds to TRBD2 (6 bases). V gave up 3 bases and J gave up 4 bases, with 16 bases separating them. CDR3 size: 15 residues. Germline loops: CDR1 MNHNS, CDR2 SASEGT. In nucleotides, the CDR3 is TGTGCCAGCAGTGATGGGAGGACTCCTCCTTACGAGCAGTACTTC. Protein sequence: CASSDGRTPPYEQYF.

The rearrangement links TRBV5-1 to TRBJ2-5; the match to TRBD2 covers 10 bases. The CDR3 consists of 16 residues. J lost 5 bases, V lost 0 bases, and 7 bases had no gene match. Germline V CDR1 and CDR2: SGHRS, YFSETQ. DNA for the CDR3: TGCGCCAGCAGCTTGGGGACTAGCGGAGGGCAGGAGACCCAGTACTTC. It specifies CASSLGTSGGQETQYF.

The chain employs TRBV27 and TRBJ1-3, with 9 bases identical to TRBD1. Germline CDR1 and CDR2: MNHEY and SMNVEV (reference sequence). J gave up 4 bases and V 4 bases, and 8 bases lay outside the gene matches. CDR3 length equals 16 residues. The CDR3 nucleotides read TGTGCCAGCAGTTCATACAGGGGGCAGGAAGGAAACACCATATATTTT. Translating gives CASSSYRGQEGNTIYF.

This sequence joins TRBV5-6 and TRBJ2-1; 7 positions agree with TRBD2. V trimming: 4 bases; J trimming: 1 base; junction bases outside the gene matches: 8. The CDR3 has 16 amino acids. CDR1 and CDR2 (germline): SGHDT, YYEEEE. The CDR3 nucleotides are TGTGCCAGCAGCCTCGGGGCGGGAGAGTCCTACAATGAGCAGTTCTTC. Its protein is CASSLGAGESYNEQFF.

This chain joins TRBV5-1 and TRBJ1-1, with 8 bases that match TRBD1. The CDR3 has 18 residues. Trimming took 3 bases from V and 0 from J; bases not matched to a gene: 13. The germline CDR1 and CDR2 sequences are SGHRS and YFSETQ. Here the CDR3 reads CASSSPGGADLMNTEAFF. Here the CDR3 DNA reads TGCGCCAGCAGCTCCCCAGGGGGCGCCGATCTTATGAACACTGAAGCTTTCTTT. The full variable domain, in which reference TRBV5-1 and TRBJ1-1 provide the parts outside the CDR3, is KAGVTQTPRYLIKTRGQQVTLSCSPISGHRSVSWYQQTPGQGLQFLFEYFSETQRNKGNFPGRFSGRQFSNSRSEMNVSTLELGDSALYLCASSSPGGADLMNTEAFFGQGTRLTVV.

The V and J genes are TRBV18 and TRBJ2-7; weak D call: TRBD2 (6 bases). There are 13 residues in the CDR3. The V gene lost 3 bases and the J gene lost 4 bases, with 10 bases spanning the gap. CDR1 KGHSH and CDR2 LQKENI come from the germline V gene. The chain's CDR3 is CASSPIGTYEQYF. CDR3 in DNA: TGTGCCAGCTCACCTATCGGGACTTACGAGCAGTACTTC.